Included here is one TCR beta chain sequence, with context. No antigen is known for it. No base quality values were provided; no much bigger clone lies one nucleotide off. The library relied on the immunoSEQ multiplex PCR assay. Adaptive Biotechnology amplified CDR3 regions from genomic DNA with a two-step multiplex PCR that controlled for amplification bias. In the first PCR, primers covered every V and J gene segment, and in the second PCR, barcodes and Illumina adapters were added. CDR3 libraries were sequenced on an Illumina instrument. In the paper's pipeline: Vendor-provided pipelines were combined with custom analysis of raw data in R/Bioconductor under R version 3.3.0. Clonality, which ranges from 0 to 1, was calculated as the inverse of the normalised Shannon entropy across all productive clones. High-frequency clones were defined as the repertoire share of the top 100 clones, retaining only clones passing a 95% confidence test. Overlap between samples was measured with the Morisita-Horn index, while repertoire diversity was measured with the Simpson index. In TCRdb, the immuneACCESS table is reduced to in-frame sequences with V and J assigned. These tables do not hold every clone; where another copy was compared, an unresolved V gene accounts for under half, and the others remain unexplained. That table supplies the V and J calls and clone size; D and trimming were determined from the DNA. The sample profile shows roughly 8,000 clones; almost 85% of them were found once. The ten top clones hold approximately 10% of the sample.

The sample originates from a study of T cell repertoires in ileal Crohn's disease (dated by TCRdb to the late 2010s). Background for the entire study: Median disease duration was roughly 8 years, and around 35% of patients were identified as active smokers at the time of surgery. The TCR repertoire was analysed in fewer than 65 patients with Crohn's disease drawn from a prospective multicentre cohort. A Rutgeerts score above i0 was used to define endoscopic postoperative recurrence. Roughly half of the patients were given postoperative therapy, with 15 to 20 on anti-TNF agents and roughly twelve on thiopurines. Roughly 500 nanograms of biopsy DNA per sample were submitted for commercial TCRB immunosequencing. M0 samples were biopsies from the inflamed portion of the ileum in the surgical resection specimen. The study was conducted in parallel with a multicentre cohort built to find predictors of early endoscopic recurrence after ileocolonic resection. A total of some 170 mucosal samples from around 60 patients were sequenced, with samples obtained at several locations on the surgical specimen and at postoperative endoscopy. All patients had surgery for a complication: stricturing disease in 61% and penetrating disease in around 39%. General study outcomes and caveats: Higher high-frequency clone percentages at surgery were associated with endoscopic recurrence; all patients with clonality above 26.8% (18/57) had recurrence. Patients who were active smokers at surgery had a significantly higher proportion of clonal expansions than non-smokers (around 24% vs 18%, p=0.02). Only a subgroup of patients, of unstated size, had mucosal CD4 and CD8 T cells sorted and sequenced. Compared with CD4 T cells, sorted CD8 T cells contained more high-frequency clones, which suggests that the mucosal expansions were mostly CD8.

V sheds 6 bases and J sheds 10 bases, leaving 18 bases between their ends. The germline V gene encodes CDR1 MRHNA and CDR2 SNTAGT. The CDR3 starts with the cysteine, ends with the phenylalanine, and has 13 residues. The retained sequence is limited to the CDR3, 39 bases, with the frame set at the first base. Reading the label with the study, this specimen's time point is: inflamed ileum from the surgical specimen. Adults with ileal or ileocolonic Crohn's disease for whom ileocolonic resection was indicated were considered eligible. Before DNA extraction, whole ileal mucosal biopsies were kept frozen at -80 degrees C. Genomic DNA was isolated from frozen whole biopsies using a TRizol-based method, and the DNA was quantified with a NanoDrop 2000 spectrophotometer.

This sequence was found in an adult with Crohn's disease. The chain is assembled from TRBV6-4 and TRBJ1-1; the best D guess is TRBD1, with 5 bases matching. Source material: ileal tissue. The bases are TGTGCCAGCAGCCAAGGACCCACGGGGGTAGCTTTCTTT. It codes for CASSQGPTGVAFF.